These 5 T cell receptor beta chains were sequenced from one sample in a study of T cells in localized non-small cell lung cancer. Sequencing used immunoSEQ multiplex PCR; TCRdb keeps in-frame clones, though not all of them. The sample records about 7,600 clones, around 59% being singletons. Material: lymph node tissue, obtained before any cancer treatment. The receptor source for this set is a male donor aged 60 or over with stage I squamous cell lung carcinoma.

The V and J genes are TRBV28 and TRBJ1-1; TRBD1 might be the D (6 bases). The germline V gene encodes CDR1 MDHEN and CDR2 SYDVKM. V was pared by 3 bases and J by 3 bases, with 14 bases between. The CDR3 sequence is 15 residues long. The CDR3 DNA sequence: TGTGCCAGCAGTTTTATCCAGGGGTGGGACACTGAAGCTTTCTTT. This translates into CASSFIQGWDTEAFF. Together with reference TRBV28 and TRBJ1-1, the CDR3 gives the full variable domain: DVKVTQSSRYLVKRTGEKVFLECVQDMDHENMFWYRQDPGLGLRLIYFSYDVKMKEKGDIPEGYSVSREKKERFSLILESASTNQTSMYLCASSFIQGWDTEAFFGQGTRLTVV.

In its sample, this clone was seen once. The CDR3 DNA reads TGTGCCAGTAGCTGGAGTGGGCCCCAGCATTTT. Translating it yields CASSWSGPQHF. The J gene is TRBJ1-5, the V gene TRBV19; D remains ambiguous. Trimming left V 6 bases short and J 9 bases short, with 9 bases between. This CDR3 has 11 residues. Germline CDR1 LNHDA, CDR2 SQIVND (reference sequence).

The chain has TRBV6-7 and TRBJ2-6; 9 bases align to TRBD1. TRBV6-7 is sorted into the ORF group, with uncertain function. There are 17 residues in the CDR3. Germline trimming cut 6 bases from V and 0 bases from J; bases unmatched to any gene: 6. In nucleotides, the CDR3 is TGTGCCAGCAGATCCACAGGGGGCGGCTCTGGGGCCAACGTCCTGACTTTC. Translated, it gives CASRSTGGGSGANVLTF.

The V call is TRBV14, the J call TRBJ1-5; 7 nucleotides line up with TRBD1. CDR1 and CDR2 (germline): SGHDN, FVKESK. CDR3 length equals 13 residues. With 2 bases clipped from V and 9 bases from J, the junction kept 4 bases outside the gene matches. CDR3 in DNA: TGTGCCAGCAGCCAAACAGACAGGGCGCCCCAGCATTTT. Translating it yields CASSQTDRAPQHF.

The chain joins TRBV19 to TRBJ2-3, with D perhaps TRBD2 (6 bases). The CDR3 totals 13 residues. Germline V CDR1 and CDR2: LNHDA, SQIVND (reference sequence). With 3 bases removed from V and 7 bases from J, the gap between germline ends came to 11 bases. This CDR3 reads CASSIGAGNTQYF. The CDR3 region has the DNA TGTGCCAGTAGTATCGGGGCGGGAAATACGCAGTATTTT. The whole variable domain, remainder taken from reference TRBV19 and TRBJ2-3, is DGGITQSPKYLFRKEGQNVTLSCEQNLNHDAMYWYRQDPGQGLRLIYYSQIVNDFQKGDIAEGYSVSREKKESFPLTVTSAQKNPTAFYLCASSIGAGNTQYFGPGTRLTVL.